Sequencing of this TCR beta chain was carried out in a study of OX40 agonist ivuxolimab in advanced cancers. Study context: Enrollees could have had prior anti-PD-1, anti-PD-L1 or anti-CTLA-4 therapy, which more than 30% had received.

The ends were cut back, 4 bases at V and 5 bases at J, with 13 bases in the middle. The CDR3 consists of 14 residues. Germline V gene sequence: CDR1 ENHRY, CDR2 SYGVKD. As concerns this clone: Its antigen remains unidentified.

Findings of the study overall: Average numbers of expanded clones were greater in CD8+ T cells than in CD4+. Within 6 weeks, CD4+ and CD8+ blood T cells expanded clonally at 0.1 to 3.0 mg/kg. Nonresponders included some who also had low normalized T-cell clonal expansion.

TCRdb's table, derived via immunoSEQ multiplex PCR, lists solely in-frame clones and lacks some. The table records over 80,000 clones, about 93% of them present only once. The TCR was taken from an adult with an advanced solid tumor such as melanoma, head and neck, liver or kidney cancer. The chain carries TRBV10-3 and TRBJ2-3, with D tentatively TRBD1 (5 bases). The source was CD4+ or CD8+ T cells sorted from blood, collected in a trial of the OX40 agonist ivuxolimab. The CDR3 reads CAISGGAVGDTQYF. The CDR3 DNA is TGTGCCATCAGTGGGGGCGCGGTGGGAGATACGCAGTATTTT.